This paragraph reports one T cell receptor beta chain. Its target is not known. It was template switching that added a universal primer site, and there were unique molecular identifiers on the cDNA. TCRdb passed the 5' RACE reads through MiXCR, listing each CDR3 protein once. The sample lists fewer than 250,000 distinct CDR3 sequences, 15% to 20% occurring once. The data derive from a study of identical twins. Whole-study results and caveats: Models, which agreed with sharing between unrelated individuals, nonetheless underestimated the out-of-frame TCR alpha sharing seen in monozygotic twins. Less excess twin sharing appeared in beta out-of-frame sequences.

This CDR3 is 13 amino acids long. Germline V CDR1 and CDR2: DFQATT, SNEGSKA (reference sequence). Trimming removed 0 bases from V and 0 bases from J, with 5 bases in between. These sequences were also reported in another study, on T cells expressing NK-cell markers.

What was sequenced was CD8+ T cells sorted from blood. The rearrangement joins TRBV20-1 to TRBJ1-2, with no clear D. This TCR was recovered from a woman aged 18-29 years in good health. The CDR3 nucleotides read TGCAGTGCTAGAGATCCGGCTAACTATGGCTACACCTTC. It translates to CSARDPANYGYTF.